The rows below give T cell receptor beta chains drawn from one sample of a study of early T cells in non-severe SARS-CoV-2 infection. TCRdb used MiXCR to reprocess the 5' RACE reads, holding one entry per CDR3 protein. The data show fewer than 80,000 distinct CDR3 sequences, about 12% seen once. Specimen: whole blood. Source of these receptors: an adult who was a healthcare worker with PCR-confirmed SARS-CoV-2 infection or an uninfected control (not recorded which). The CDR3 runs from the conserved cysteine through the conserved F or W. A D gene is named only where the DNA matches it firmly. A clone size is listed for some rows: how often the clone was seen (once, few, many), or a class if it is expanded.

V: TRBV7-3; D: NA; J: TRBJ1-2; size: many; length: 14; CDR3: CASSLTGQAYGYTF; DNA: TGTGCCAGCAGCTTAACAGGGCAGGCCTATGGCTACACCTTC
V: TRBV4-3; D: TRBD2; J: TRBJ2-7; size: many; length: 14; CDR3: CASSQGTSKGEQYF; DNA: TGCGCCAGCAGCCAAGGGACTAGCAAGGGCGAGCAGTACTTC
V: TRBV29-1; D: TRBD1; J: TRBJ2-1; size: NA; length: 14; CDR3: CSVEGDRGRNEQFF; DNA: TGCAGCGTTGAGGGAGACAGGGGGCGGAATGAGCAGTTCTTC
V: TRBV10-3; D: NA; J: TRBJ2-7; size: many; length: 13; CDR3: CAISDTVTYEQYF; DNA: TGTGCCATCAGTGATACCGTTACCTACGAGCAGTACTTC
V: TRBV20-1; D: NA; J: TRBJ2-1; size: NA; length: 13; CDR3: CSARDRVGNEQFF; DNA: TGCAGTGCTAGAGATCGGGTCGGCAATGAGCAGTTCTTC
V: TRBV7-2; D: NA; J: TRBJ2-2; size: NA; length: 14; CDR3: CASSLVRSGGELFF; DNA: TGTGCCAGCAGCTTAGTAAGGTCTGGCGGGGAGCTGTTTTTT
V: TRBV29-1; D: NA; J: TRBJ2-3; size: once; length: 14; CDR3: CSVSLAASTDTQYF; DNA: TGCAGCGTCTCACTGGCGGCGAGCACAGATACGCAGTATTTT
V: TRBV5-6; D: NA; J: TRBJ2-7; size: many; length: 13; CDR3: CASSSGPSYEQYF; DNA: TGTGCCAGCAGCTCGGGGCCCTCCTACGAGCAGTACTTC
V: TRBV7-6; D: TRBD1; J: TRBJ2-5; size: many; length: 14; CDR3: CASSRTGTSETQYF; DNA: TGTGCCAGCAGCCGGACAGGAACCTCAGAGACCCAGTACTTC
V: TRBV12-3/TRBV12-4; D: TRBD1; J: TRBJ2-4; size: many; length: 18; CDR3: CASRAGQGAELAKNIQYF; DNA: TGTGCCAGCCGAGCGGGACAGGGGGCTGAACTAGCCAAAAACATTCAGTACTTC
V: TRBV12-3/TRBV12-4; D: TRBD2; J: TRBJ2-5; size: many; length: 18; CDR3: CASSSPPGLAGGLETQYF; DNA: TGTGCCAGCAGTTCTCCACCGGGACTAGCGGGGGGGCTTGAGACCCAGTACTTC
V: TRBV18; D: NA; J: TRBJ2-7; size: many; length: 13; CDR3: CASSPPSSYEQYF; DNA: TGTGCCAGCTCACCACCATCATCCTACGAGCAGTACTTC
V: TRBV28; D: TRBD1; J: TRBJ2-7; size: NA; length: 11; CDR3: CASSSDRAPYF; DNA: TGTGCCAGCAGTTCGGACAGGGCCCCGTACTTC